A selection of T cell receptor beta chains follows, all from one sample in a study of persistence of HIV-infected CD4 T cells. For these TCRs, the target antigens are not known. Here immunoSEQ multiplex PCR was the method, and the copy in TCRdb shows in-frame clones only, minus some. In the table there are tens of thousands of clones, around 74% of which are singletons. The sequencing used CD4+ T cells sorted from PBMCs after roughly 18-hour stimulation, collected from a patient who received antiretroviral therapy. All receptors derive from an adult man with HIV who was CMV-seropositive. The CDR3 runs from the conserved cysteine through the conserved F or W. The D gene is left open where the match is weak. Size tells how often a clone was seen (once, few, many) or the class of an expanded clone, and some rows leave it out.

v_gene: TRBV5-1
j_gene: TRBJ2-2
d_gene: TRBD2
abundance: NA
CDR3nt: TGCGCCAGCAGCGTCGCGGGGGGCCCGTTTACCGGGGAGCTGTTTTTT
CDR3aa: CASSVAGGPFTGELFF

v_gene: TRBV7-9
j_gene: TRBJ1-1
d_gene: NA
abundance: few
CDR3nt: TGTGCCAGCAGCCCCCCGTCCACTGAAGCTTTCTTT
CDR3aa: CASSPPSTEAFF

v_gene: TRBV9
j_gene: TRBJ2-3
d_gene: TRBD2
abundance: NA
CDR3nt: TGTGCCAGCAGCGTAGTGGCTAGCGGACAACCAGATACGCAGTATTTT
CDR3aa: CASSVVASGQPDTQYF

v_gene: TRBV4-1
j_gene: TRBJ2-3
d_gene: NA
abundance: NA
CDR3nt: TGCGCCAGCAGCCACGACGGCAGGTCGACAGATACGCAGTATTTT
CDR3aa: CASSHDGRSTDTQYF

v_gene: TRBV7-3
j_gene: TRBJ2-2
d_gene: NA
abundance: NA
CDR3nt: TGTGCCAGCAGCCGCCGGACAGCGACGAACACCGGGGAGCTGTTTTTT
CDR3aa: CASSRRTATNTGELFF

v_gene: TRBV3-1/TRBV3-2
j_gene: TRBJ1-2
d_gene: TRBD1
abundance: few
CDR3nt: TGTGCCAGCAGCCAGGGTCTAGGGGGCGCGGGCTATGGCTACACCTTC
CDR3aa: CASSQGLGGAGYGYTF

v_gene: TRBV4-2
j_gene: TRBJ1-4
d_gene: NA
abundance: NA
CDR3nt: TGTGCCAGCAGCAATCGACAGGACACGAATGAAAAACTGTTTTTT
CDR3aa: CASSNRQDTNEKLFF

v_gene: TRBV5-1
j_gene: TRBJ2-1
d_gene: NA
abundance: NA
CDR3nt: TGCGCCAGCAGCCCCCGGAGTCGACAGAGCTCCTACAATGAGCAGTTCTTC
CDR3aa: CASSPRSRQSSYNEQFF

v_gene: TRBV14
j_gene: TRBJ2-6
d_gene: TRBD2
abundance: NA
CDR3nt: TGTGCCAGCAGCCGGCGACTAGCGGGGGGGCCTGGGGCCAACGTCCTGACTTTC
CDR3aa: CASSRRLAGGPGANVLTF

v_gene: TRBV7-9
j_gene: TRBJ2-7
d_gene: NA
abundance: NA
CDR3nt: TGTGCCAGCAGCTTAGACGTCTACGAGCAGTACTTC
CDR3aa: CASSLDVYEQYF

v_gene: TRBV7-9
j_gene: TRBJ1-2
d_gene: NA
abundance: medium-sized
CDR3nt: TGTGCCAGCAGCTTATCCGGGTTTCATGGCTACACCTTC
CDR3aa: CASSLSGFHGYTF

v_gene: TRBV19
j_gene: TRBJ2-5
d_gene: NA
abundance: NA
CDR3nt: TGTGCCAGTAGTATAGATGGGCATTCTCAGGAGACCCAGTACTTC
CDR3aa: CASSIDGHSQETQYF

v_gene: TRBV5-4
j_gene: TRBJ2-3
d_gene: TRBD2
abundance: NA
CDR3nt: TGTGCCAGCAGCTTGGTTGGCGGGGGGGCAGATACGCAGTATTTT
CDR3aa: CASSLVGGGADTQYF

v_gene: TRBV5-1
j_gene: TRBJ1-4
d_gene: NA
abundance: NA
CDR3nt: TGCGCCAGCAGCTTTCGGCAGGGAGGAGAAAAACTGTTTTTT
CDR3aa: CASSFRQGGEKLFF

v_gene: TRBV4-1
j_gene: TRBJ2-7
d_gene: TRBD1
abundance: NA
CDR3nt: TGCGCCAGCAGCCCCGGGGACAGGGAATCGGGGGAGCAGTACTTC
CDR3aa: CASSPGDRESGEQYF

v_gene: TRBV7-9
j_gene: TRBJ2-4
d_gene: NA
abundance: NA
CDR3nt: TGTGCCAGCAGCTTATCCAAAAACATTCAGTACTTC
CDR3aa: CASSLSKNIQYF

v_gene: TRBV29-1
j_gene: TRBJ1-4
d_gene: NA
abundance: few
CDR3nt: TGCAGCGCCCGAGGGTGGAGGGAGAATAGGGAAAAACTGTTTTTT
CDR3aa: CSARGWRENREKLFF

v_gene: TRBV5-1
j_gene: TRBJ2-3
d_gene: TRBD2
abundance: NA
CDR3nt: TGCGCCAGCAGCTTGGCCGGGACTAGCGGGGGAAACACAGATACGCAGTATTTT
CDR3aa: CASSLAGTSGGNTDTQYF

v_gene: TRBV6-1
j_gene: TRBJ1-1
d_gene: NA
abundance: NA
CDR3nt: TGTGCCAGCAGTGAAAGAACTGAAGCTTTCTTT
CDR3aa: CASSERTEAFF

v_gene: TRBV19
j_gene: TRBJ1-6
d_gene: NA
abundance: once
CDR3nt: TGTGCCAGTAGTATTGGGCAGGAGGGTGCGTCACCCCTCCACTTT
CDR3aa: CASSIGQEGASPLHF

v_gene: TRBV24-1
j_gene: TRBJ2-1
d_gene: TRBD1
abundance: NA
CDR3nt: TGTGCCACCAGTGACCCCAGCGCGGGACAGGGTTCCTACAATGAGCAGTTCTTC
CDR3aa: CATSDPSAGQGSYNEQFF

v_gene: TRBV6-5
j_gene: TRBJ2-1
d_gene: TRBD2
abundance: NA
CDR3nt: TGTGCCAGCGGGGGAGGGATAGGCCTTGGGAATGAGCAGTTCTTC
CDR3aa: CASGGGIGLGNEQFF

v_gene: TRBV24-1
j_gene: TRBJ2-2
d_gene: NA
abundance: medium-sized
CDR3nt: TGTGCCACCAGTGGGCAATGGGCAGGCGAAAACACCGGGGAGCTGTTTTTT
CDR3aa: CATSGQWAGENTGELFF

v_gene: TRBV7-2
j_gene: TRBJ2-7
d_gene: TRBD2
abundance: NA
CDR3nt: TGTGCCAGCAGCTCGGGACTAGCCGGCGAGCAGTACTTC
CDR3aa: CASSSGLAGEQYF

v_gene: TRBV27
j_gene: TRBJ1-5
d_gene: NA
abundance: NA
CDR3nt: TGTGCCAGCAGTTTAGGCCGCGGGCAGCCCCAGCATTTT
CDR3aa: CASSLGRGQPQHF

v_gene: TRBV5-1
j_gene: TRBJ1-2
d_gene: NA
abundance: NA
CDR3nt: TGCGCCAGCAGCTCCTCGGGAACCAACTATGGCTACACCTTC
CDR3aa: CASSSSGTNYGYTF

v_gene: TRBV2
j_gene: TRBJ2-7
d_gene: NA
abundance: NA
CDR3nt: TGTGCCAGCAGTGGAAAGCCGAACAGGCAGTCCTACGAGCAGTACTTC
CDR3aa: CASSGKPNRQSYEQYF

v_gene: TRBV27
j_gene: TRBJ2-7
d_gene: NA
abundance: once
CDR3nt: TGTGCCAGCAGTCCAAGACAGACCGGCGGATCCTACGAGCAGTACTTC
CDR3aa: CASSPRQTGGSYEQYF

v_gene: TRBV11-3
j_gene: TRBJ2-3
d_gene: NA
abundance: NA
CDR3nt: TGTGCCAGCAGCTTAGATAAGGGCCCAGATACGCAGTATTTT
CDR3aa: CASSLDKGPDTQYF

v_gene: TRBV2
j_gene: TRBJ2-2
d_gene: TRBD2
abundance: NA
CDR3nt: TGTGCCAGCAGGGGACTAGCGGGGGTCACCGGGGAGCTGTTTTTT
CDR3aa: CASRGLAGVTGELFF

v_gene: TRBV6-6
j_gene: TRBJ2-5
d_gene: NA
abundance: NA
CDR3nt: TGTGCCAGCAACCTGTTTGGGGGAAATAGTGAGACCCAGTACTTC
CDR3aa: CASNLFGGNSETQYF

v_gene: TRBV19
j_gene: TRBJ1-4
d_gene: NA
abundance: NA
CDR3nt: TGTGCCAGTAGTATCGGACGGATTAATGAAAAACTGTTTTTT
CDR3aa: CASSIGRINEKLFF

v_gene: TRBV29-1
j_gene: TRBJ2-3
d_gene: TRBD1
abundance: NA
CDR3nt: TGCAGCGTTGAATCGACAGGGACAGATACGCAGTATTTT
CDR3aa: CSVESTGTDTQYF

v_gene: TRBV5-1
j_gene: TRBJ2-3
d_gene: TRBD2
abundance: NA
CDR3nt: TGCGCCAGCAGCTTTTACCCGGGACTAGATACAGATACGCAGTATTTT
CDR3aa: CASSFYPGLDTDTQYF

v_gene: TRBV14
j_gene: TRBJ2-6
d_gene: NA
abundance: NA
CDR3nt: TGTGCCAGCAGCCAAGATCGGAGTAGTTGGGCCAACGTCCTGACTTTC
CDR3aa: CASSQDRSSWANVLTF

v_gene: TRBV27
j_gene: TRBJ2-1
d_gene: NA
abundance: few
CDR3nt: TGTGCCAGCAGTTTATCATCCATGAGCTCCTACAATGAGCAGTTCTTC
CDR3aa: CASSLSSMSSYNEQFF

v_gene: TRBV28
j_gene: TRBJ2-2
d_gene: NA
abundance: NA
CDR3nt: TGTGCCAGCAGTTTAACTGGGACCGGGGAGCTGTTTTTT
CDR3aa: CASSLTGTGELFF

v_gene: TRBV28
j_gene: TRBJ2-3
d_gene: NA
abundance: NA
CDR3nt: TGTGCCAGCAGTTTAATCCACACAGATACGCAGTATTTT
CDR3aa: CASSLIHTDTQYF

v_gene: TRBV28
j_gene: TRBJ2-7
d_gene: TRBD1
abundance: NA
CDR3nt: TGTGCCAGCAGCGCCCGCCGTAGAGGACAGGTGGGGGTGTACGAGCAGTACTTC
CDR3aa: CASSARRRGQVGVYEQYF

v_gene: TRBV2
j_gene: TRBJ1-5
d_gene: TRBD1
abundance: NA
CDR3nt: TGTGCCAGCAGTGCCACCGGACAGGGAAGTAGCAATCAGCCCCAGCATTTT
CDR3aa: CASSATGQGSSNQPQHF

v_gene: TRBV18
j_gene: TRBJ1-5
d_gene: NA
abundance: few
CDR3nt: TGTGCCAGCTCACCAGGGGGAGGGAATCGGGCCAATCAGCCCCAGCATTTT
CDR3aa: CASSPGGGNRANQPQHF

v_gene: TRBV11-3
j_gene: TRBJ2-2
d_gene: TRBD2
abundance: NA
CDR3nt: TGTGCCAGCAGCTTAGATCTCGGGGAGGGAACGGCCGGGGAGCTGTTTTTT
CDR3aa: CASSLDLGEGTAGELFF